A single sample is the source of the 20 T cell receptor beta chains below, sequenced in a study of CD8+ T cells in alopecia areata. The treatment here: oral pan-JAK inhibitor, 5-10 mg twice daily. Following extraction, RNA underwent reverse transcription to cDNA, which served as the sequencing template. TCRdb's table, derived via immunoSEQ multiplex PCR, lists solely in-frame clones and lacks some. This table has fewer than 250,000 clones, approximately 47% appearing once. The specimen comprised CD4+ T cells sorted from blood, sampled at roughly week 38, from a patient treated with tofacitinib. These receptors all come from a human donor with alopecia areata.

The chain links TRBV4-2 to TRBJ1-1; no clear D. Germline V gene lookup returns CDR1 LGHNA and CDR2 YNFKEQ. This CDR3 contains 14 residues. Trimming took off 3 bases at V and 4 bases at J, with 12 bases between the two ends. CDR3 nucleotide sequence: TGTGCCAGCAGCCAGGAGATCTTGGTCACTGAAGCTTTCTTT. Protein: CASSQEILVTEAFF.

CDR3 in DNA: TGTGCCAGCAGTTACAGGTCCGGAACCAATCAGCCCCAGCATTTT. Its protein is CASSYRSGTNQPQHF. This chain joins TRBV6-5 and TRBJ1-5; D remains ambiguous. Germline CDR1 is MNHEY and CDR2 is SVGAGI. This CDR3 contains 15 residues. The germline V and J ends were trimmed by 2 bases and 3 bases, with 11 bases remaining between them.

This clone was observed a few times. This rearrangement joins TRBV28 to TRBJ1-3; 7 nucleotides align to TRBD1. V lost 6 bases to trimming and J lost 3 bases; unmatched junction nucleotides: 14. Looked up from germline, CDR1 is MDHEN and CDR2 is SYDVKM. The CDR3 loop spans 17 amino acids. Here the CDR3 reads CASSPAGRTGGGNTIYF. DNA for the CDR3: TGTGCCAGCAGCCCGGCCGGTCGGACAGGAGGTGGAAACACCATATATTTT.

The chain combines TRBV7-9 with TRBJ2-5; D call uncertain. This CDR3 region has 13 residues. The V and J ends lost 3 bases and 5 bases respectively, with 10 bases between them. Germline CDR1 reads SEHNR; CDR2 reads FQNEAQ (reference sequence). The CDR3 reads CASSFPGHETQYF. As DNA, the CDR3 is TGTGCCAGCAGCTTTCCCGGGCATGAGACCCAGTACTTC.

The CDR3: CASSSLSGNTIYF. The CDR3 coding sequence is TGTGCCAGCAGTTCCCTCTCTGGAAACACCATATATTTT. The V call is TRBV25-1, the J call TRBJ1-3; D remains ambiguous. Germline lookup yields CDR1 MGHDK and CDR2 SYGVNS. The V end was cut by 5 bases, the J end by 0 bases, with 5 bases between. This CDR3 is 13 amino acids long.

This chain joins TRBV6-1 and TRBJ2-7; D remains ambiguous. Germline V CDR1 and CDR2: MNHNS, SASEGT. V was pared by 7 bases and J by 2 bases, with 9 bases between. The CDR3 consists of 12 residues. The CDR3 spells CASMSQTYEQYF. The CDR3 nucleotides are TGTGCCAGCATGTCACAGACCTACGAGCAGTACTTC.

This chain connects TRBV7-2 to TRBJ2-7; 12 bases match TRBD1. Per the germline V gene, CDR1 is SGHTA and CDR2 is FQGNSA. Trimming at V came to 8 bases and at J to 7 bases, leaving 9 bases not matched to a gene. The CDR3 covers 14 residues. The CDR3 here is CASAPGQGAREQYF. CDR3 DNA sequence: TGTGCCAGCGCACCGGGACAGGGGGCGAGGGAGCAGTACTTC.

This clone was counted only a few times. The chain carries TRBV30 and TRBJ2-7, with TRBD2 matching over 9 bases. The germline gives CDR1 GTSNPN, CDR2 SVGIG (reference sequence). CDR3 length equals 14 residues. The trim removed 0 bases at V and 5 bases at J, leaving 5 bases unmatched. The CDR3 sequence is CAWSVSSGTNEQYF. The CDR3 DNA is TGTGCCTGGAGTGTATCTAGCGGGACGAACGAGCAGTACTTC.

This clone occurred a few times. V usage is TRBV6-5 and J usage is TRBJ2-3; D may be TRBD2 (6 bases). The CDR3 spans 15 residues. Trimming stripped 6 bases from V and 5 bases from J, with 18 bases between. Germline values: CDR1 MNHEY, CDR2 SVGAGI. The CDR3 protein is CASRALRAGGDTQYF. CDR3 nucleotides: TGTGCCAGCAGGGCCCTGAGGGCCGGGGGAGATACGCAGTATTTT.

The chain has TRBV12-5 and TRBJ2-3, with 7 bases aligning to TRBD1. The V segment lost 5 bases and the J segment 0 bases; nucleotides outside the gene matches: 5. The CDR3 has 15 residues. Germline V gene sequence: CDR1 LGHNT, CDR2 FRNRAP. The CDR3 sequence: CASGEGQTSTDTQYF. As DNA, the CDR3 is TGTGCTAGTGGTGAGGGACAGACTAGCACAGATACGCAGTATTTT.

A few counts support this clone. V gene TRBV27 combines with J gene TRBJ2-3, with D tentatively TRBD1 (6 bases). The CDR3 has 15 residues. V dropped 3 bases and J dropped 2 bases, with 12 bases sitting between them. Germline V gives CDR1 MNHEY, CDR2 SMNVEV (reference sequence). The CDR3 DNA sequence: TGTGCCAGCAGTTTTCGTCCAGGGGACACAGATACGCAGTATTTT. Translated: CASSFRPGDTDTQYF.

This clone was picked up one time. V and J are TRBV9 and TRBJ1-2; D not certain. Trimming took off 0 bases at V and 5 bases at J, with 8 bases between the two ends. Per germline, CDR1 SGDLS and CDR2 YYNGEE. The CDR3 has 13 residues. CDR3 sequence reads: CASSVESNYGYTF. Written as DNA, the CDR3 is TGTGCCAGCAGCGTAGAATCAAATTATGGCTACACCTTC.

This chain links TRBV2 with TRBJ2-7; D might be TRBD1 (7 bases). Germline values: CDR1 SNHLY, CDR2 FYNNEI. The length of the CDR3 is 17 residues. Trimming shortened V by 3 bases and J by 5 bases, and 23 bases separated the two germline ends. CDR3 bases: TGTGCCAGCAGTGATTTATGGAGGGGACAGAACAGAAACGAGCAGTACTTC. The encoded protein is CASSDLWRGQNRNEQYF. Full variable domain (outside the CDR3, taken from reference TRBV2 and TRBJ2-7): EPEVTQTPSHQVTQMGQEVILRCVPISNHLYFYWYRQILGQKVEFLVSFYNNEISEKSEIFDDQFSVERPDGSNFTLKIRSTKLEDSAMYFCASSDLWRGQNRNEQYFGPGTRLTVT.

The sample holds a few counts of this clone. CDR3 sequence reads: CASSLAGQGREPQHF. In nucleotides, the CDR3 is TGCGCCAGCAGCTTGGCCGGCCAGGGCCGAGAGCCCCAGCATTTT. V and J are TRBV5-1 and TRBJ1-5; a possible D gene is TRBD1 (5 bases). The CDR3 length is 15 residues. Trimming took 0 bases from V and 8 from J, leaving 15 bases between them. Germline assignment: CDR1 SGHRS and CDR2 YFSETQ. The whole variable domain, filled in from reference TRBV5-1 and TRBJ1-5, reads KAGVTQTPRYLIKTRGQQVTLSCSPISGHRSVSWYQQTPGQGLQFLFEYFSETQRNKGNFPGRFSGRQFSNSRSEMNVSTLELGDSALYLCASSLAGQGREPQHFGDGTRLSIL.

The sample holds a few counts of this clone. This rearrangement joins TRBV29-1 to TRBJ2-3; 7 bases agree with TRBD1. The CDR3 extends over 16 amino acids. Trimming cost V 1 base and J 1 base; bases outside gene matches: 8. Looked up from germline, CDR1 is SQVTM and CDR2 is ANQGSEA. CDR3 coding DNA: TGCAGCGTTGAAGTGGCTTACAGGGGTCGCACAGATACGCAGTATTTT. Protein product: CSVEVAYRGRTDTQYF.

The gene calls are TRBV6-1 and TRBJ2-7; TRBD2 might be the D (5 bases). CDR1 MNHNS and CDR2 SASEGT come from the germline V gene. The CDR3 covers 16 residues. Trimming stripped 1 base from V and 4 bases from J, with 17 bases between. DNA for the CDR3: TGTGCCAGCAGTGAAGGATACAGAGGGCTGCGGTACGAGCAGTACTTC. Its protein product is CASSEGYRGLRYEQYF.

With regard to this clone: Other DNA sequences in the same sample also yield this CDR3. The chain couples TRBV29-1 to TRBJ2-5; no reliable D call. This CDR3 spans 12 amino acids. V was trimmed by 4 bases and J by 5 bases, leaving 11 bases between them. The germline CDR1 and CDR2 sequences are SQVTM and ANQGSEA. CDR3 region: CSVVPGGETQYF. The CDR3 DNA follows: TGCAGCGTTGTTCCAGGTGGGGAGACCCAGTACTTC.

Of note for this clone: The sample carries other DNA sequences with the same CDR3. The V and J genes are TRBV10-3 and TRBJ2-5, with 10 positions matching TRBD2. Unmatched junction bases numbered 4, after V lost 2 bases and J lost 4 bases. In germline, CDR1 is ENHRY, CDR2 SYGVKD. CDR3 length: 15 amino acids. Written as DNA, the CDR3 is TGTGCCATCAGTGAGGGATTAGCGGGAGGAGAGACCCAGTACTTC. Residues: CAISEGLAGGETQYF.

V and J are TRBV7-9 and TRBJ2-7, with a tentative D call TRBD1 (5 bases). The germline V gene has CDR1 SEHNR and CDR2 FQNEAQ (reference sequence). Trimming left V 7 bases short and J 3 bases short, with 10 bases between. This CDR3 is built from 12 residues. The CDR3 reads CASTQGDYEQYF. CDR3 nucleotide sequence: TGTGCCAGCACCCAGGGCGACTACGAGCAGTACTTC.

With respect to this clone: An end of the junction does not agree with germline; a read error may underlie this. The rearrangement joins TRBV29-1 to TRBJ1-1; D not resolved. The CDR3 has 13 amino acids. The germline CDR1 and CDR2 sequences are SQVTM and ANQGSEA. The CDR3 reads CSVEDLGNSEAFF. Here the CDR3 DNA reads TGCAGCGTTGAAGATCTGGGGAACAGTGAAGCTTTCTTT.